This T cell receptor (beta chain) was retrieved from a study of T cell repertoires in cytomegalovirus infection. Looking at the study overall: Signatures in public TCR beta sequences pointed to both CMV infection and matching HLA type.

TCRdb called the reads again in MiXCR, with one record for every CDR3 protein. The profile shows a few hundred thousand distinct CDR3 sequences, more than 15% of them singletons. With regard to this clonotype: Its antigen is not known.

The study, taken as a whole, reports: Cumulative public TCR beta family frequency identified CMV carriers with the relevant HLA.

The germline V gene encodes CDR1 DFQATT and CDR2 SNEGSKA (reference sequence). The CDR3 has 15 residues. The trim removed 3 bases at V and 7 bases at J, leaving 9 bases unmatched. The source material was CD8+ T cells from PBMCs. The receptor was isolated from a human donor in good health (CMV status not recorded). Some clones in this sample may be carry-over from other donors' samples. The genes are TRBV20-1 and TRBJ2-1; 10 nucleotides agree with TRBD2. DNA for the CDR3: TGCAGTGCTAGGCCAGCGGGGGGGCTATTGAATGAGCAGTTCTTC. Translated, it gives CSARPAGGLLNEQFF.